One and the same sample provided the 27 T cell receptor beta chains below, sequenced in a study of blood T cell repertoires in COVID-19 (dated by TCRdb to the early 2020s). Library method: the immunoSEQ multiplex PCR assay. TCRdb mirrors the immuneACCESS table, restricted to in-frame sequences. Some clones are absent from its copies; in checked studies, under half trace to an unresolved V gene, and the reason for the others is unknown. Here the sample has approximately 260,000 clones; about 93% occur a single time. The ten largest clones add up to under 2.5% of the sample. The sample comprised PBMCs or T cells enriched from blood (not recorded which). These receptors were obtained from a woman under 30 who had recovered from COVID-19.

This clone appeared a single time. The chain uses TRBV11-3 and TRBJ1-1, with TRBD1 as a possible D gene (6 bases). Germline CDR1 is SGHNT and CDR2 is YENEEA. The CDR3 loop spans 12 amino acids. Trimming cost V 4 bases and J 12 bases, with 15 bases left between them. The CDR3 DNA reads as TGTGCCAGCAGCTCCCACAGGGCCCTTCCTTTCTTT. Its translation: CASSSHRALPFF.

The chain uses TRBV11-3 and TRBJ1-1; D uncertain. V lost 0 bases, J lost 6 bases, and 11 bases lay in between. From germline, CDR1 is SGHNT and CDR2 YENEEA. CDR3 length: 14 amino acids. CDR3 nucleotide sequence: TGTGCCAGCAGCTTAGACACCCGTCGGTCTGAAGCTTTCTTT. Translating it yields CASSLDTRRSEAFF.

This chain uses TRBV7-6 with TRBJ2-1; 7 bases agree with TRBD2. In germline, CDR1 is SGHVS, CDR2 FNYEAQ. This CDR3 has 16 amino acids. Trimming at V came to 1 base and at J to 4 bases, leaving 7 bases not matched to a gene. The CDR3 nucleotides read TGTGCCAGCAGCTTAGATAGGTCTAGCGGTTACAATGAGCAGTTCTTC. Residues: CASSLDRSSGYNEQFF. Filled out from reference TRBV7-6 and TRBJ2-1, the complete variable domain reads GAGVSQSPRYKVTKRGQDVALRCDPISGHVSLYWYRQALGQGPEFLTYFNYEAQQDKSGLPNDRFSAERPEGSISTLTIQRTEQRDSAMYRCASSLDRSSGYNEQFFGPGTRLTVL.

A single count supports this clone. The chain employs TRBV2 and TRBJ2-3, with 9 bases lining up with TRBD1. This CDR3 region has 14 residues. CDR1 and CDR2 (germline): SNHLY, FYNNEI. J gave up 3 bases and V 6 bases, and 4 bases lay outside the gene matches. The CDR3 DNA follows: TGTGCCAGCAGACCCGGACAGGGGACAGATACGCAGTATTTT. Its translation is CASRPGQGTDTQYF. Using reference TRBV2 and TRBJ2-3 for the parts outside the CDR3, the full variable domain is EPEVTQTPSHQVTQMGQEVILRCVPISNHLYFYWYRQILGQKVEFLVSFYNNEISEKSEIFDDQFSVERPDGSNFTLKIRSTKLEDSAMYFCASRPGQGTDTQYFGPGTRLTVL.

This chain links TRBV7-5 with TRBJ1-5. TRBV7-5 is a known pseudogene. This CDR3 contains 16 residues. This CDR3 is CARSLEGGGDNQPQHF. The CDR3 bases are TGTGCCAGAAGCCTGGAAGGGGGGGGCGACAATCAGCCCCAGCATTTT.

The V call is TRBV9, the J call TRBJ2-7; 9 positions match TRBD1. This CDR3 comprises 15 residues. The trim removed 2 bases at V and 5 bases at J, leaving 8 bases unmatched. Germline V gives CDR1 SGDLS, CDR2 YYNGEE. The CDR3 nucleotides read TGTGCCAGCAGCGTTCCGGGACAGGGTCCCCACGAGCAGTACTTC. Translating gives CASSVPGQGPHEQYF.

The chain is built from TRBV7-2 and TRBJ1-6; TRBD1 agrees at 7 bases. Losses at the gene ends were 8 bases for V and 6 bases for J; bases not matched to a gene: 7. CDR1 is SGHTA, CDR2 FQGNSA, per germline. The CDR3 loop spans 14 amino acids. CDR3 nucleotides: TGTGCCAGCCGGGACAGCCGTCTTAATTCACCCCTCCACTTT. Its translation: CASRDSRLNSPLHF.

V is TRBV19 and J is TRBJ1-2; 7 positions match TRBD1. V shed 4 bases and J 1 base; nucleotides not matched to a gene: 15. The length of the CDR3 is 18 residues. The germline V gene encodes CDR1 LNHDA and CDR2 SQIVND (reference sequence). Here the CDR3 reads CASSRQGQSPSINYGYTF. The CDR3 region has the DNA TGTGCCAGTAGTAGACAGGGCCAGTCGCCCTCCATTAACTATGGCTACACCTTC.

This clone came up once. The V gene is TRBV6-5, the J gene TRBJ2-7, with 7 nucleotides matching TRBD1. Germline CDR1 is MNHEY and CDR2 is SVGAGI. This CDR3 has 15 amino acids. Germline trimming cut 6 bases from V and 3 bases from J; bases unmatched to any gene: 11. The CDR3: CASSDRAVTLYEQYF. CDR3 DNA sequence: TGTGCCAGCAGCGACAGGGCTGTTACGCTCTACGAGCAGTACTTC.

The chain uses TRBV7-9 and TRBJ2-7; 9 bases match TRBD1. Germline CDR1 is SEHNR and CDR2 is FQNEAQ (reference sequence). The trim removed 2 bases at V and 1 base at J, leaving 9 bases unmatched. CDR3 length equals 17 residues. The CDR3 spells CASSLTDRGRASYEQYF. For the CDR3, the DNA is TGTGCCAGCAGCTTAACAGACAGGGGGAGGGCATCCTACGAGCAGTACTTC.

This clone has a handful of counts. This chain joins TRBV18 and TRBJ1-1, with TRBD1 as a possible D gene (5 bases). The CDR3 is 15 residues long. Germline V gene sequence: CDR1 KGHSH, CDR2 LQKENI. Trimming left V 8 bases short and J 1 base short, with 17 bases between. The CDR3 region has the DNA TGTGCCAGCCACGCGCCGGGACTAAGGAACACTGAAGCTTTCTTT. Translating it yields CASHAPGLRNTEAFF.

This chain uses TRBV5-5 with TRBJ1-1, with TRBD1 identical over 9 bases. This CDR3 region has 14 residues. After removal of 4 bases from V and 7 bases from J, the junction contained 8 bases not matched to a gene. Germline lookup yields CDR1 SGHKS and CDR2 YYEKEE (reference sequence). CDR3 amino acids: CASSGGQGQIEAFF. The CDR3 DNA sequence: TGTGCCAGCAGCGGGGGACAGGGCCAAATTGAAGCTTTCTTT.

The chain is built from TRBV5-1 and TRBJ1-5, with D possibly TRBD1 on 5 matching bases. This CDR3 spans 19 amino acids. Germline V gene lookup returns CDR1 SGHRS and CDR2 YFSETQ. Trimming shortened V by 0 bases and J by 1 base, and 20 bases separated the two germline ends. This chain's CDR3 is CASSLVARTSHESNQPQHF. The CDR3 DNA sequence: TGCGCCAGCAGCTTGGTGGCTCGGACAAGCCACGAGAGCAATCAGCCCCAGCATTTT. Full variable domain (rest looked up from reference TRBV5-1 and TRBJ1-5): KAGVTQTPRYLIKTRGQQVTLSCSPISGHRSVSWYQQTPGQGLQFLFEYFSETQRNKGNFPGRFSGRQFSNSRSEMNVSTLELGDSALYLCASSLVARTSHESNQPQHFGDGTRLSIL.

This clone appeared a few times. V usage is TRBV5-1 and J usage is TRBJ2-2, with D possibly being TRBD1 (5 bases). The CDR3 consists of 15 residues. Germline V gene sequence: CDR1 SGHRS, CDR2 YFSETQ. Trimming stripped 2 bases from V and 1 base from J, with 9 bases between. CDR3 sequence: CASSFKGENTGELFF. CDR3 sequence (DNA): TGCGCCAGCAGCTTCAAAGGGGAGAACACCGGGGAGCTGTTTTTT.

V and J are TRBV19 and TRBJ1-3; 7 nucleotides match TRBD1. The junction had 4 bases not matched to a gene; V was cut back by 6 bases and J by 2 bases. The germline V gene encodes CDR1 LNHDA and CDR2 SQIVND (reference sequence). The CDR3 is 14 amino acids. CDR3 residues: CASSPDRAGNTIYF. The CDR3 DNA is TGTGCCAGTAGCCCCGACAGGGCTGGAAACACCATATATTTT.

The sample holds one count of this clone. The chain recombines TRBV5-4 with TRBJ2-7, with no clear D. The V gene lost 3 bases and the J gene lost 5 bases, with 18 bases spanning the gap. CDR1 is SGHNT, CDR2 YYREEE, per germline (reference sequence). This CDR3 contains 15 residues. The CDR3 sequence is CASSSLGRRQDEQYF. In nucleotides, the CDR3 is TGTGCCAGCAGCTCCCTCGGCAGACGCCAGGACGAGCAGTACTTC.

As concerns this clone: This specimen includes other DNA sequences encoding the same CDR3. The CDR3 sequence: CASSTGSNTEAFF. The CDR3 DNA sequence: TGTGCCAGCAGTACAGGCTCGAACACTGAAGCTTTCTTT. This rearrangement joins TRBV6-4 to TRBJ1-1; D possibly corresponds to TRBD1 (5 bases). Germline V CDR1 and CDR2: MRHNA, SNTAGT. V was cut by 5 bases and J by 1 base, with 8 bases left in between. This CDR3 is 13 amino acids long.

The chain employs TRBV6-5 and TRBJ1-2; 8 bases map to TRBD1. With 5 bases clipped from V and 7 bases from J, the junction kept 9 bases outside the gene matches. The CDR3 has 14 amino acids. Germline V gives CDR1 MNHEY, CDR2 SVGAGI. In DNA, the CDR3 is TGTGCCAGCAGTCGGGGACAGGACCTTGCTGGCTACACCTTC. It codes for CASSRGQDLAGYTF.

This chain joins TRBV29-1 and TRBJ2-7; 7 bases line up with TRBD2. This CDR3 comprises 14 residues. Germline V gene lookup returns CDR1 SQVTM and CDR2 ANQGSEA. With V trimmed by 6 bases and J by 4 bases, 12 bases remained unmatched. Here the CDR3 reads CSVNGLGRAYEQYF. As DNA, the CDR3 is TGCAGCGTGAATGGGTTGGGGAGGGCTTACGAGCAGTACTTC.

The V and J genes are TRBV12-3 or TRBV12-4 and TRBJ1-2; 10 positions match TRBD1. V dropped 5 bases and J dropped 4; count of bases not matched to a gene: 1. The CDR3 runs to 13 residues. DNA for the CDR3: TGTGCCAGCAGTCGACAGGGGGCCTATGGCTACACCTTC. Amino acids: CASSRQGAYGYTF.

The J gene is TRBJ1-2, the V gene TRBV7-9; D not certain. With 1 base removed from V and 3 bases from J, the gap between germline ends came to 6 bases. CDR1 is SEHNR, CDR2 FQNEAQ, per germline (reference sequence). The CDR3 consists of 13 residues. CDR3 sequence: CASSLVGDYGYTF. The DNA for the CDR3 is TGTGCCAGCAGCTTAGTGGGAGACTATGGCTACACCTTC. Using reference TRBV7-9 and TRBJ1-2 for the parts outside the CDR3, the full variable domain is DTGVSQNPRHKITKRGQNVTFRCDPISEHNRLYWYRQTLGQGPEFLTYFQNEAQLEKSRLLSDRFSAERPKGSFSTLEIQRTEQGDSAMYLCASSLVGDYGYTFGSGTRLTVV.

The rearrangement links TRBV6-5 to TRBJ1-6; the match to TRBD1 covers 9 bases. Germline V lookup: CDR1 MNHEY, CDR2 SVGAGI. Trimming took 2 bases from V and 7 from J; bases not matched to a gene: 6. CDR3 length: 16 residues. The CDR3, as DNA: TGTGCCAGCAGTTACACTTACGACAGGGGGAATTCACCCCTCCACTTT. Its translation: CASSYTYDRGNSPLHF.

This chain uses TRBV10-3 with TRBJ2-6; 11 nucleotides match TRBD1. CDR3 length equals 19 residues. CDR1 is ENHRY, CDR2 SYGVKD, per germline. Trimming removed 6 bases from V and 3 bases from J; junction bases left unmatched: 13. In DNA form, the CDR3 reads TGTGCCATCAGCACCCGACCGGGACAGGGGGAGAGTGGGGCCAACGTCCTGACTTTC. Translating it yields CAISTRPGQGESGANVLTF.

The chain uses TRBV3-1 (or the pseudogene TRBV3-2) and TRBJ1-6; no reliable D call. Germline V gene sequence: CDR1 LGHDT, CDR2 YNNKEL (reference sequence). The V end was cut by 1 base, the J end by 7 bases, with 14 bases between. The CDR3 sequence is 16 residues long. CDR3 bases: TGTGCCAGCAGCCAAGGTGTAGCCGCGGGGAATTCACCCCTCCACTTT. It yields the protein CASSQGVAAGNSPLHF.

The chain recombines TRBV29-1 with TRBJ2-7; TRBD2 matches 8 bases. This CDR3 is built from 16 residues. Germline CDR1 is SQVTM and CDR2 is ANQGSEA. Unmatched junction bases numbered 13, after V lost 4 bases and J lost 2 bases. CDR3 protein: CSVARGGPFIPYEQYF. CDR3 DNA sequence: TGCAGCGTTGCTCGGGGGGGGCCATTTATTCCCTACGAGCAGTACTTC.

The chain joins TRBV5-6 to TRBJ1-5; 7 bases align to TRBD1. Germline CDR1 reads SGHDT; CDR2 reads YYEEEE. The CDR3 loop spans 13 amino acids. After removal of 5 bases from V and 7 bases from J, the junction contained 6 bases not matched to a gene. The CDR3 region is CASSFDREQPQHF. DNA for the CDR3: TGTGCCAGCAGTTTTGACAGGGAGCAGCCCCAGCATTTT.

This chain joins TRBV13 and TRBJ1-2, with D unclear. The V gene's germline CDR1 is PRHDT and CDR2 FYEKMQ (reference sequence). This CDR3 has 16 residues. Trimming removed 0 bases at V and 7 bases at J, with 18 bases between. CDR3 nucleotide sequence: TGTGCCAGCAGCTTAGGTTTTGAGGGTCCACTGAGTGGCTACACCTTC. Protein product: CASSLGFEGPLSGYTF.